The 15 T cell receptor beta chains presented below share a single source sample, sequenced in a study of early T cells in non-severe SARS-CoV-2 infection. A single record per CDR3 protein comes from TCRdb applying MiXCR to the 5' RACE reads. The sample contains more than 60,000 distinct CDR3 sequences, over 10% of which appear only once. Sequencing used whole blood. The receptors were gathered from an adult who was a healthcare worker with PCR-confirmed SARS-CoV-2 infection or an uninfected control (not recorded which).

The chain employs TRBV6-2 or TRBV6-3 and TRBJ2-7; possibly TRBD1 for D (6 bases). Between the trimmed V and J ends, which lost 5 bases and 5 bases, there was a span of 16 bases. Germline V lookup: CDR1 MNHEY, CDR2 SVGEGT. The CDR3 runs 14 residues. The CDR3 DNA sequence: TGTGCCAGCAGTCCGAGACAGGTTGGGCACGAGCAGTACTTC. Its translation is CASSPRQVGHEQYF.

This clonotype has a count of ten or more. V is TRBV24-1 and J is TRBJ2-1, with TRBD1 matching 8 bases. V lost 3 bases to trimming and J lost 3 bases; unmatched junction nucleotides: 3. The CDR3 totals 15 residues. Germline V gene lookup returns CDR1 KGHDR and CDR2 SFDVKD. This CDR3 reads CATSDGTGHYNEQFF. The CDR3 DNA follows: TGTGCCACCAGTGATGGGACAGGACACTACAATGAGCAGTTCTTC.

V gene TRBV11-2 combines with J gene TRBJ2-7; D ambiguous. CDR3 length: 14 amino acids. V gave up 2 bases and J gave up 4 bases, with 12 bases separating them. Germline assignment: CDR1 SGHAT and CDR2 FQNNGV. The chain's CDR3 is CASSLRSVGYEQYF. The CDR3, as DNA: TGTGCCAGCAGCTTACGAAGCGTGGGATACGAGCAGTACTTC.

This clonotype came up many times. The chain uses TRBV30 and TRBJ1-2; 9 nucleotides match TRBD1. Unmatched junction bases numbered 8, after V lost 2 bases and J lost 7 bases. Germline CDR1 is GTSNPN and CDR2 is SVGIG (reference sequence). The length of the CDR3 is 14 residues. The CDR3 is CAWSSGQGMRGYTF. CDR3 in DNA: TGTGCCTGGAGTTCCGGACAGGGGATGCGTGGCTACACCTTC.

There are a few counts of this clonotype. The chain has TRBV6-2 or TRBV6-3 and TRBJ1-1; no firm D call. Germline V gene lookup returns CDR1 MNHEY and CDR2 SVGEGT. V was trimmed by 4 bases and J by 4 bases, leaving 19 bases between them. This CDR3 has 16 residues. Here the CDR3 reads CASSLIRAAGGTEAFF. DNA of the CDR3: TGTGCCAGCAGTTTGATTCGGGCCGCGGGTGGCACTGAAGCTTTCTTT.

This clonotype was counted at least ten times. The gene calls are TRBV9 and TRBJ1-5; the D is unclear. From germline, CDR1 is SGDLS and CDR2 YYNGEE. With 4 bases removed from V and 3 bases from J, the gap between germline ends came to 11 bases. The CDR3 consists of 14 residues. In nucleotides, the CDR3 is TGTGCCAGCAGCCGAGGGAATGTCAATCAGCCCCAGCATTTT. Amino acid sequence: CASSRGNVNQPQHF.

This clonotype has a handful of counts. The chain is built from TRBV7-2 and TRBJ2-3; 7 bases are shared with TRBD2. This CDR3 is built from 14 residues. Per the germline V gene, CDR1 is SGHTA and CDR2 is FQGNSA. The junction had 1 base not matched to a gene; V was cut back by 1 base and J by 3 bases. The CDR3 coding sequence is TGTGCCAGCAGCTTAGTCGGGGGGACAGATACGCAGTATTTT. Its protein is CASSLVGGTDTQYF.

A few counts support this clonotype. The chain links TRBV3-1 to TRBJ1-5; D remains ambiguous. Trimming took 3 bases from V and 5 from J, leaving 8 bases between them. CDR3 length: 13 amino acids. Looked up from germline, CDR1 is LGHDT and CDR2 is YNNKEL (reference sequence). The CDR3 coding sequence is TGTGCCAGCAGCCAGGACCTTTATCAGCCCCAGCATTTT. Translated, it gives CASSQDLYQPQHF.

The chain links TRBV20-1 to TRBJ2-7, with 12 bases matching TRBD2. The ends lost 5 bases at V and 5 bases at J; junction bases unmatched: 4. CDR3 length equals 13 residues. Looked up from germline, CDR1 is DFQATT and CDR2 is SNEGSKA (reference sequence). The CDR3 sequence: CSAGLAGLNEQYF. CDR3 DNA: TGCAGTGCTGGACTAGCGGGACTAAACGAGCAGTACTTC.

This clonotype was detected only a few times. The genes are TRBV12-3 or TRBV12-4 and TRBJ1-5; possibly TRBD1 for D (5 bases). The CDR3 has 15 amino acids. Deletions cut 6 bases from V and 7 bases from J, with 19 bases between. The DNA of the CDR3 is TGTGCCAGCAGCAGAACCGGGGCCGGCACCCAGCCCCAGCATTTT. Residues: CASSRTGAGTQPQHF.

CDR3 region: CASSEGMNTEAFF. CDR3 nucleotide sequence: TGCGCCAGCAGTGAGGGGATGAACACTGAAGCTTTCTTT. V and J are TRBV10-2 and TRBJ1-1; D uncertain. This CDR3 contains 13 residues. The V and J ends lost 2 bases and 0 bases respectively, with 4 bases between them. Germline V gene data show CDR1 as WSHSY and CDR2 as SAAADI.

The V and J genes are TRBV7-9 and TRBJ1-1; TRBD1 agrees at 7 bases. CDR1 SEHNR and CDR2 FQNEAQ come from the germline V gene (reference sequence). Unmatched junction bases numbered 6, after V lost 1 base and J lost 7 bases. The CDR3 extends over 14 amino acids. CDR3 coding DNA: TGTGCCAGCAGCTTAGAAACAGGGGCAGATGAAGCTTTCTTT. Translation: CASSLETGADEAFF.

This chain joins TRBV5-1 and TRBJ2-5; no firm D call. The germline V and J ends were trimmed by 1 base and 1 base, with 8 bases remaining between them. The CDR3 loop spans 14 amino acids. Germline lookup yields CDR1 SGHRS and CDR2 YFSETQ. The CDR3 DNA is TGCGCCAGCAGCTTGAACCGACCCCAAGAGACCCAGTACTTC. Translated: CASSLNRPQETQYF.

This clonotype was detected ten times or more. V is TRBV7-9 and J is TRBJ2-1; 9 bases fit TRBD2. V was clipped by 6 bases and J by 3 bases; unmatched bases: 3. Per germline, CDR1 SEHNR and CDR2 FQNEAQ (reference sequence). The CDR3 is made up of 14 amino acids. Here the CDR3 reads CASSSSGDYNEQFF. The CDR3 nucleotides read TGTGCCAGCAGTTCTAGCGGGGACTACAATGAGCAGTTCTTC. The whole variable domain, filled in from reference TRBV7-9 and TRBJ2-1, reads DTGVSQNPRHKITKRGQNVTFRCDPISEHNRLYWYRQTLGQGPEFLTYFQNEAQLEKSRLLSDRFSAERPKGSFSTLEIQRTEQGDSAMYLCASSSSGDYNEQFFGPGTRLTVL.

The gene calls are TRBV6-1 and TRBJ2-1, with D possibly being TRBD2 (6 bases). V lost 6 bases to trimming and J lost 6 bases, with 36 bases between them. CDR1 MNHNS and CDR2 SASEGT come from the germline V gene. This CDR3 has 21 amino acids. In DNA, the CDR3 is TGTGCCAGCAGCGCTATGTTCGTAAGTGCCCATCTTAAGGCGGGGACCAATGAGCAGTTCTTC. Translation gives CASSAMFVSAHLKAGTNEQFF.